This is a list of T cell receptor beta chains from one sample in a study of blood T cell repertoires in COVID-19. Generated by immunoSEQ multiplex PCR, the TCRdb table keeps only in-frame clones and is missing some. The data hold under 200,000 clones, with roughly 81% observed a single time. Sequences were obtained from peripheral blood. These receptor sequences come from a woman older than 75 with acute or convalescent COVID-19. Both conserved end residues are part of each CDR3. The D gene is left open where the match is weak. Size values are once, few and many counts, or a class for expanded clones, and some rows have none.

d_gene: -
v_gene: TRBV6-5
abundance: few
j_gene: TRBJ1-3
CDR3aa: CASSYSMAPSGNTIYF
CDR3nt: TGTGCCAGCAGTTACTCGATGGCTCCCTCTGGAAACACCATATATTTT

d_gene: -
v_gene: TRBV5-1
abundance: -
j_gene: TRBJ1-2
CDR3aa: CASSLALGPNYGYTF
CDR3nt: TGCGCCAGCAGCTTGGCCCTGGGGCCAAACTATGGCTACACCTTC

d_gene: -
v_gene: TRBV5-1
abundance: -
j_gene: TRBJ2-3
CDR3aa: CASSSGDSTDTQYF
CDR3nt: TGCGCCAGCAGCTCGGGGGATAGCACAGATACGCAGTATTTT

d_gene: TRBD2
v_gene: TRBV28
abundance: -
j_gene: TRBJ2-1
CDR3aa: CASSPWTSGRYNEQFF
CDR3nt: TGTGCCAGCAGTCCGTGGACTAGCGGGAGATACAATGAGCAGTTCTTC

d_gene: TRBD1
v_gene: TRBV18
abundance: -
j_gene: TRBJ1-1
CDR3aa: CASSQGAGAEAFF
CDR3nt: TGTGCCAGCTCACAGGGGGCCGGGGCTGAAGCTTTCTTT

d_gene: -
v_gene: TRBV5-1
abundance: -
j_gene: TRBJ2-5
CDR3aa: CASRRVFGEETQYF
CDR3nt: TGCGCCAGCCGCCGGGTATTCGGAGAAGAGACCCAGTACTTC

d_gene: -
v_gene: TRBV7-2
abundance: -
j_gene: TRBJ1-2
CDR3aa: CASSEPGRGAVGYTF
CDR3nt: TGTGCCAGCAGCGAGCCAGGGCGGGGGGCCGTTGGCTACACCTTC

d_gene: -
v_gene: TRBV3-1/TRBV3-2
abundance: -
j_gene: TRBJ2-3
CDR3aa: CASTRLWGEADTQYF
CDR3nt: TGTGCCAGCACCCGTTTGTGGGGAGAGGCAGATACGCAGTATTTT

d_gene: -
v_gene: TRBV9
abundance: -
j_gene: TRBJ2-7
CDR3aa: CASSVGPDNSYEQYF
CDR3nt: TGTGCCAGCAGCGTAGGTCCCGACAACTCGTACGAGCAGTACTTC

d_gene: TRBD1
v_gene: TRBV9
abundance: -
j_gene: TRBJ1-2
CDR3aa: CASSATGGGLGGYTF
CDR3nt: TGTGCCAGCAGCGCGACAGGGGGCGGCTTAGGAGGCTACACCTTC

d_gene: TRBD1
v_gene: TRBV9
abundance: -
j_gene: TRBJ2-1
CDR3aa: CASSPRTGRVNEQFF
CDR3nt: TGTGCCAGCAGCCCAAGGACAGGGCGAGTCAATGAGCAGTTCTTC

d_gene: -
v_gene: TRBV28
abundance: -
j_gene: TRBJ2-1
CDR3aa: CASTPGSYNEQFF
CDR3nt: TGTGCCAGCACGCCGGGATCCTACAATGAGCAGTTCTTC

d_gene: TRBD2
v_gene: TRBV4-3
abundance: -
j_gene: TRBJ2-1
CDR3aa: CASSHSSGTYNEQFF
CDR3nt: TGCGCCAGCAGCCACTCTAGCGGGACCTACAATGAGCAGTTCTTC

d_gene: -
v_gene: TRBV29-1
abundance: once
j_gene: TRBJ1-5
CDR3aa: CSVQGNSNQPQHF
CDR3nt: TGCAGCGTTCAGGGAAATTCGAATCAGCCCCAGCATTTT

d_gene: TRBD1
v_gene: TRBV7-9
abundance: -
j_gene: TRBJ1-4
CDR3aa: CASSYTGGSEKLFF
CDR3nt: TGTGCCAGCAGCTACACAGGGGGTAGTGAAAAACTGTTTTTT

d_gene: -
v_gene: TRBV9
abundance: -
j_gene: TRBJ1-6
CDR3aa: CASSVTDGNSPLHF
CDR3nt: TGTGCCAGCAGCGTTACAGATGGTAATTCACCCCTCCACTTT

d_gene: -
v_gene: TRBV19
abundance: few
j_gene: TRBJ2-5
CDR3aa: CASSIAAARETQYF
CDR3nt: TGTGCCAGTAGTATAGCAGCGGCCCGCGAGACCCAGTACTTC

d_gene: TRBD1
v_gene: TRBV2
abundance: -
j_gene: TRBJ1-4
CDR3aa: CASTGTGFYEKLFF
CDR3nt: TGTGCCAGCACCGGGACAGGGTTTTATGAAAAACTGTTTTTT

d_gene: -
v_gene: TRBV29-1
abundance: -
j_gene: TRBJ2-1
CDR3aa: CSVEEAIEQFF
CDR3nt: TGCAGCGTTGAGGAAGCGATTGAGCAGTTCTTC

d_gene: TRBD2
v_gene: TRBV19
abundance: once
j_gene: TRBJ2-2
CDR3aa: CASSIRPGLAGPPGELFF
CDR3nt: TGTGCCAGTAGTATACGGCCGGGACTAGCGGGACCTCCCGGGGAGCTGTTTTTT

d_gene: -
v_gene: TRBV18
abundance: -
j_gene: TRBJ2-7
CDR3aa: CASSPLTNQGSTSTEQYF
CDR3nt: TGTGCCAGCTCACCGCTGACCAACCAGGGATCAACCTCTACCGAGCAGTACTTC

d_gene: TRBD2
v_gene: TRBV19
abundance: -
j_gene: TRBJ2-1
CDR3aa: CASSVGLAVYNEQFF
CDR3nt: TGTGCCAGTAGTGTCGGACTAGCGGTCTACAATGAGCAGTTCTTC

d_gene: TRBD1
v_gene: TRBV28
abundance: -
j_gene: TRBJ1-5
CDR3aa: CASSSHPGTGTSNQPQHF
CDR3nt: TGTGCCAGCAGTTCCCACCCAGGGACAGGGACCAGCAATCAGCCCCAGCATTTT

d_gene: TRBD1
v_gene: TRBV18
abundance: -
j_gene: TRBJ1-2
CDR3aa: CASSPGTAPIYGYTF
CDR3nt: TGTGCCAGCTCACCCGGGACAGCACCGATCTATGGCTACACCTTC

d_gene: TRBD2
v_gene: TRBV7-9
abundance: -
j_gene: TRBJ2-7
CDR3aa: CASSSGTRTFLGEQYF
CDR3nt: TGTGCCAGCAGCTCTGGGACTAGGACTTTTTTGGGCGAGCAGTACTTC

d_gene: -
v_gene: TRBV4-3
abundance: -
j_gene: TRBJ1-4
CDR3aa: CASSQDRGTNEKLFF
CDR3nt: TGCGCCAGCAGCCAAGATAGGGGTACTAATGAAAAACTGTTTTTT

d_gene: TRBD2
v_gene: TRBV19
abundance: -
j_gene: TRBJ2-2
CDR3aa: CASKGGLAVLSPGELFF
CDR3nt: TGTGCCAGTAAGGGAGGACTAGCGGTCCTATCTCCCGGGGAGCTGTTTTTT

d_gene: -
v_gene: TRBV29-1
abundance: -
j_gene: TRBJ2-2
CDR3aa: CSVSRENTGELFF
CDR3nt: TGCAGCGTGAGCCGGGAGAACACCGGGGAGCTGTTTTTT

d_gene: TRBD1
v_gene: TRBV19
abundance: -
j_gene: TRBJ1-1
CDR3aa: CASSTRQGSMNTEAFF
CDR3nt: TGTGCCAGTAGTACCAGACAGGGATCAATGAACACTGAAGCTTTCTTT

d_gene: TRBD1
v_gene: TRBV6-5
abundance: -
j_gene: TRBJ1-2
CDR3aa: CASSYRTGGNGYTF
CDR3nt: TGTGCCAGCAGTTACCGGACAGGGGGCAATGGCTACACCTTC

d_gene: -
v_gene: TRBV15
abundance: -
j_gene: TRBJ2-1
CDR3aa: CATSRETWTMDPEQFF
CDR3nt: TGTGCCACCAGCAGAGAGACTTGGACTATGGATCCTGAGCAGTTCTTC

d_gene: -
v_gene: TRBV29-1
abundance: once
j_gene: TRBJ1-4
CDR3aa: CSVGYSPTNEKLFF
CDR3nt: TGCAGCGTCGGTTACAGCCCAACTAATGAAAAACTGTTTTTT

d_gene: -
v_gene: TRBV18
abundance: -
j_gene: TRBJ2-3
CDR3aa: CASSPPRVSYTDTQYF
CDR3nt: TGTGCCAGCTCACCCCCCAGGGTTAGCTATACAGATACGCAGTATTTT

d_gene: -
v_gene: TRBV28
abundance: few
j_gene: TRBJ1-6
CDR3aa: CASSFPLAALPLHF
CDR3nt: TGTGCCAGCAGTTTCCCGCTTGCCGCGTTACCCCTCCACTTT

d_gene: TRBD1
v_gene: TRBV6-5
abundance: -
j_gene: TRBJ2-5
CDR3aa: CASSQPGQRAQYF
CDR3nt: TGTGCCAGCAGTCAACCGGGACAGAGGGCCCAGTACTTC

d_gene: -
v_gene: TRBV6-5
abundance: -
j_gene: TRBJ1-2
CDR3aa: CASSYSNGANYGYTF
CDR3nt: TGTGCCAGCAGTTACTCGAACGGAGCTAACTATGGCTACACCTTC

d_gene: -
v_gene: TRBV5-1
abundance: -
j_gene: TRBJ1-2
CDR3aa: CASSPRQAAGGYTF
CDR3nt: TGCGCCAGCAGCCCGAGACAGGCGGCGGGTGGCTACACCTTC

d_gene: TRBD1
v_gene: TRBV7-3
abundance: -
j_gene: TRBJ2-5
CDR3aa: CASSLRGTGGAETQYF
CDR3nt: TGTGCCAGCAGCTTAAGAGGGACAGGGGGCGCGGAGACCCAGTACTTC

d_gene: -
v_gene: TRBV19
abundance: -
j_gene: TRBJ2-3
CDR3aa: CASSIGGNTQYF
CDR3nt: TGTGCCAGTAGTATTGGAGGAAATACGCAGTATTTT

d_gene: -
v_gene: TRBV28
abundance: once
j_gene: TRBJ2-6
CDR3aa: CASTNLGFSGVGANVLTF
CDR3nt: TGTGCCAGCACAAATTTGGGGTTTTCGGGGGTCGGGGCCAACGTCCTGACTTTC

d_gene: TRBD1
v_gene: TRBV30
abundance: -
j_gene: TRBJ1-1
CDR3aa: CAWSYGQGLPAFF
CDR3nt: TGTGCCTGGAGTTATGGACAGGGTCTACCAGCTTTCTTT

d_gene: -
v_gene: TRBV9
abundance: -
j_gene: TRBJ2-4
CDR3aa: CASSVSAGAKNIQYF
CDR3nt: TGTGCCAGCAGCGTTTCGGCAGGGGCCAAAAACATTCAGTACTTC

d_gene: -
v_gene: TRBV19
abundance: -
j_gene: TRBJ2-2
CDR3aa: CASRHQPGYTGELFF
CDR3nt: TGTGCCAGTAGGCACCAGCCGGGGTATACCGGGGAGCTGTTTTTT

d_gene: -
v_gene: TRBV19
abundance: -
j_gene: TRBJ1-1
CDR3aa: CASSAREANTEAFF
CDR3nt: TGTGCCAGTAGTGCCCGAGAGGCGAACACTGAAGCTTTCTTT

d_gene: -
v_gene: TRBV18
abundance: -
j_gene: TRBJ2-1
CDR3aa: CASSPNGGDYNEQFF
CDR3nt: TGTGCCAGCTCACCGAACGGAGGGGACTACAATGAGCAGTTCTTC

d_gene: -
v_gene: TRBV5-1
abundance: -
j_gene: TRBJ2-3
CDR3aa: CASSIRRTAWGTTDTQYF
CDR3nt: TGCGCCAGCAGCATACGACGGACAGCCTGGGGAACCACAGATACGCAGTATTTT

d_gene: TRBD1
v_gene: TRBV28
abundance: -
j_gene: TRBJ2-7
CDR3aa: CASSLWTGASEQNF
CDR3nt: TGTGCCAGCAGTTTATGGACAGGGGCCTCCGAACAGAACTTC

d_gene: -
v_gene: TRBV5-1
abundance: -
j_gene: TRBJ2-7
CDR3aa: CASSPALQFSYEQYF
CDR3nt: TGCGCCAGCAGCCCCGCCTTGCAGTTCTCCTACGAGCAGTACTTC

d_gene: -
v_gene: TRBV5-5
abundance: -
j_gene: TRBJ1-4
CDR3aa: CASSLGPANEKLFF
CDR3nt: TGTGCCAGCAGCTTGGGGCCAGCTAATGAAAAACTGTTTTTT

d_gene: -
v_gene: TRBV5-1
abundance: few
j_gene: TRBJ1-2
CDR3aa: CASSLGGPQLYGYTF
CDR3nt: TGCGCCAGCAGCTTGGGGGGGCCGCAGCTCTATGGCTACACCTTC

d_gene: TRBD1
v_gene: TRBV7-3
abundance: -
j_gene: TRBJ2-3
CDR3aa: CASSLGRDRGPTDTQYF
CDR3nt: TGTGCCAGCAGCTTAGGTCGAGACAGGGGCCCCACAGATACGCAGTATTTT

d_gene: -
v_gene: TRBV7-2
abundance: -
j_gene: TRBJ2-7
CDR3aa: CASSSHAGRLSEQYF
CDR3nt: TGTGCCAGCAGCTCACATGCTGGGCGCCTCAGCGAGCAGTACTTC

d_gene: TRBD2
v_gene: TRBV28
abundance: -
j_gene: TRBJ2-3
CDR3aa: CASSLSRGLAGSTDTQYF
CDR3nt: TGTGCCAGCAGTTTGTCCCGCGGACTAGCGGGAAGCACAGATACGCAGTATTTT

d_gene: TRBD1
v_gene: TRBV24-1
abundance: once
j_gene: TRBJ2-1
CDR3aa: CATSLTGGSYNEQFF
CDR3nt: TGTGCCACCAGTTTGACAGGGGGCTCCTACAATGAGCAGTTCTTC